The clone carrying this T cell receptor beta chain was counted ten times or more. Its antigen is not known. This CDR3 comprises 13 residues. V was clipped by 2 bases and J by 5 bases, with 12 bases between them. Germline V gene lookup returns CDR1 DFQATT and CDR2 SNEGSKA (reference sequence). CD25-based Treg depletion was applied to purified naive CD4+ T cells. Study-wide results and caveats: The TCR gene usage of tumor memory CD4+ T cells clustered together with blood and lymph node memory CD4+ cells and with lymph node naive CD4+ cells.

TCRdb ran MiXCR on the 5' RACE reads and lists one entry per CDR3 protein. The repertoire has about 54,000 distinct CDR3 sequences, 15% to 20% of them found once; the top ten carry under 2.5%. Sequencing was performed on naive CD4+ T cells sorted from blood. Subset meaning: naive CD4+ T cells, CD4+CD45RA+CD25-. The sequence came from a female donor with breast cancer. The J gene is TRBJ2-5, the V gene TRBV20-1; D is ambiguous. CDR3 in DNA: TGCAGTGCTAGAACGACGCTCGGTGAGACCCAGTACTTC. This translates into CSARTTLGETQYF.